The T cell receptor (beta chain) under discussion was sequenced for a study of blood T cell repertoires in COVID-19. Study information: Acute and convalescent COVID-19 specimens originated in the United States, Italy and Spain. T cells, B-cell-depleted T cells, or PBMCs provided the cDNA or gDNA that served as material.

In the original workflow: Using reference gene primer amplification, nucleated cell counts were estimated. Assay: immunoSEQ multiplex PCR; the TCRdb copy retains only in-frame clones and omits some. Clone size and V and J calls were adopted from that table, with D and trimming inferred from the DNA. The table includes 45,000 to 50,000 clones, approximately 86% detected once. The CDR3 contains 15 residues. Germline V gene lookup returns CDR1 SGHRS and CDR2 YFSETQ. V dropped 4 bases and J dropped 2; count of bases not matched to a gene: 3. The specimen sequenced was peripheral blood. The TCR was taken from a man older than 75 in a cohort sampled during active COVID-19. The chain carries TRBV5-1 and TRBJ1-6, with 7 bases matching TRBD1. The CDR3 DNA reads TGCGCCAGCAGCATAGGGACAGCCTATAATTCACCCCTCCACTTT. It codes for CASSIGTAYNSPLHF.